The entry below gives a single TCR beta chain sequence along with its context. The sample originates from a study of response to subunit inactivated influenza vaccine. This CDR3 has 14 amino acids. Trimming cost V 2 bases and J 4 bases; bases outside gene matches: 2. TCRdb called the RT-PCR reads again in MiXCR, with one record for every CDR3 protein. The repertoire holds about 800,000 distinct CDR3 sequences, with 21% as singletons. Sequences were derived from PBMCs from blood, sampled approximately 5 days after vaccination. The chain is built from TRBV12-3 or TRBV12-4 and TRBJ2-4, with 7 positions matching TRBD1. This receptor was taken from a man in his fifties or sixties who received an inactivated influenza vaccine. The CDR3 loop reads CASSLRQGKNIQYF. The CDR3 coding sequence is TGTGCCAGCAGTTTACGACAGGGAAAAAACATTCAGTACTTC.